The source of this TCR beta chain is a study of blood T cell repertoires in COVID-19. TCRdb's copy holds only in-frame clones and misses some; the assay was immunoSEQ multiplex PCR. The profile shows around 130,000 clones, almost 85% of them singletons. Trimming took off 5 bases at V and 2 bases at J, with 13 bases between the two ends. CDR3 length: 14 amino acids. Looked up from germline, CDR1 is SGHNT and CDR2 is YENEEA. The sequencing sample was made of PBMCs or T cells enriched from blood (not recorded which). The V and J genes are TRBV11-3 and TRBJ2-7, with D maybe TRBD2 (6 bases). The TCR was taken from a woman aged 45 to 65 with acute COVID-19. The CDR3 coding sequence is TGTGCCAGCAGCCCTGACTGGAGGGCCTACGAGCAGTACTTC. It encodes CASSPDWRAYEQYF.